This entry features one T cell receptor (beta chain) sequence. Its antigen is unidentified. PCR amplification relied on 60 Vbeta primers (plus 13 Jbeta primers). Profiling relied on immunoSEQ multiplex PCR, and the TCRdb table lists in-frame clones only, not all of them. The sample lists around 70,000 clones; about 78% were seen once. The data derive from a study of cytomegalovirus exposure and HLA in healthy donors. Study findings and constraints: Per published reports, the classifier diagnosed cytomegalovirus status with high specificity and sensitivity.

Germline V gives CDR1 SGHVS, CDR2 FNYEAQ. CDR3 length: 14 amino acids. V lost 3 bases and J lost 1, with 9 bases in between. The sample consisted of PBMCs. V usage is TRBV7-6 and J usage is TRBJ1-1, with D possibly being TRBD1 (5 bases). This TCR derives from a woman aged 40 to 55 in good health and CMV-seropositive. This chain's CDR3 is CASSLGLENTEAFF. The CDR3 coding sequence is TGTGCCAGCAGCTTGGGACTGGAGAACACTGAAGCTTTCTTT.